The next 30 T cell receptor beta chains were all read from a single sample in a study of tissue T cells after allogeneic stem cell transplantation (dated by TCRdb to the early 2020s). The time point label on this specimen signifies: mouse harvest day 7 after allogeneic transplant. Each mouse graft, delivered by tail vein injection, combined 10^6 splenic CD5+ T cells with 10^7 T-cell-depleted bone marrow cells. Library preparation employed the immunoSEQ multiplex PCR assay. The source is immuneACCESS, and TCRdb retained only in-frame sequences with V and J called. Part of the clones is not carried over; for the studies checked, unresolved V genes explain less than half of this, and the remainder is unexplained. Recorded for this sample are some 6,600 clones; 40% to 60% of them occurred a single time. The top ten clonotypes cover about 3.8% of the sample. Material: gut tissue. The origin of the receptors is a female BALB/c mouse given C57BL/6 T cells with graft-versus-host disease after an allogeneic hematopoietic cell transplant.

Only a few counts were recorded for this clone. The gene symbols are mouse symbols. The read halts 1 residue ahead of the CDR3 end, with the missing end drawn from the germline J gene. The rearrangement links TRBV13-3 to TRBJ2-2; no firm D call. V lost 3 bases and J lost 1, with 7 bases in between. CDR3 length: 14 amino acids. Germline V CDR1 and CDR2: NNHDY, SYVADS. Partial CDR3 DNA: TGTGCCAGCAGTGCGTACAGAAACACCGGGCAGCTCTAC. Protein sequence: CASSAYRNTGQLY. The entire CDR3 reads CASSAYRNTGQLYF.

This clone was counted a few times. Here the gene names and germline are mouse. With the read ending 1 residue before the CDR3 end, the germline J gene is used to fill in that end. This chain connects TRBV29 to TRBJ2-1, with unresolved D. Germline assignment: CDR1 MSHET and CDR2 SYDVDS. Deletions cut 3 bases from V and 4 bases from J, with 7 bases between. The length of the CDR3 is 13 residues. CDR3 DNA (partial): TGTGCTAGCAGTTTGGGGAAATATGCTGAGCAGTTC. This translates into CASSLGKYAEQF. The CDR3 in its entirety is CASSLGKYAEQFF.

Regarding this clone: The germline and genes are mouse ones. The read ends 1 residue before the CDR3 terminus; that terminus is restored from the germline J gene. V is TRBV15 and J is TRBJ2-3; 7 bases match TRBD1. J lost 0 bases, V lost 6 bases, and 6 bases had no gene match. The V gene's germline CDR1 is SGHND and CDR2 FRSKSL. The CDR3 loop spans 15 amino acids. CDR3 DNA (partial): TGTGCCAGCAGCCTCGACAGGGCTAGTGCAGAAACGCTGTAT. Protein product: CASSLDRASAETLY. The whole CDR3 protein reads CASSLDRASAETLYF.

This clone was detected a few times. The genes and germline here are from mouse. The sequenced fragment ends 1 residue before the CDR3 boundary, so the rest is inferred from the germline J gene. This chain links TRBV20 with TRBJ1-1, with a possible D match to TRBD1 (5 bases). This CDR3 spans 13 amino acids. CDR1 is GFQATS and CDR2 is STVNSAI in the germline V gene. The V end was cut by 3 bases, the J end by 1 base, with 9 bases between. CDR3 DNA, as far as it was read: TGTGGTGCTAGCCCCGGGGGAAACACAGAAGTCTTC. Its protein is CGASPGGNTEVF. The whole CDR3 is CGASPGGNTEVFF.

Notes on this clone: Genes here carry mouse names. Read coverage stops 1 residue before the CDR3 terminus; the germline J gene supplies the remainder. The chain links TRBV13-1 to TRBJ2-3; D may be TRBD1 or TRBD2 (5 bases each). Trimming took off 0 bases at V and 2 bases at J, with 10 bases between the two ends. This CDR3 has 15 residues. CDR1 and CDR2 (germline): NSHNY, SYGAGN. The CDR3 here is CASSDARGNAETLYF. The sequenced CDR3 bases are TGTGCCAGCAGTGATGCCCGGGGCAATGCAGAAACGCTGTAT.

This clone appeared a few times. Genes and germline come from the mouse. Coverage ceases 1 residue before the CDR3 finishes, and the germline J gene fills in the end. This chain uses TRBV1 with TRBJ2-7; 14 nucleotides line up with TRBD2. Per germline, CDR1 NSQYPW and CDR2 LRSPGD (reference sequence). This CDR3 has 16 amino acids. The V and J ends lost 2 bases and 7 bases, in that order; junction bases with no gene match: 7. The sequenced CDR3 bases are TGCACCTGCAGTGCAACCGGGACTGGGGGGGCGCTGGAACAGTAC. It translates to CTCSATGTGGALEQY. The whole CDR3 region reads CTCSATGTGGALEQYF.

A note on this clone: Each gene name is a mouse one. The read ends 1 residue early relative to the CDR3; the germline J gene fills the gap. This chain connects TRBV24 to TRBJ2-7, with 11 bases lining up with TRBD2. Unmatched junction bases numbered 5, after V lost 6 bases and J lost 4 bases. The CDR3 loop spans 14 amino acids. The germline CDR1 and CDR2 sequences are KGHTA and FRNEEI. CDR3 loop: CASSLRDWGYEQYF. Incomplete CDR3 DNA: TGTGCCAGCAGCCTCCGGGACTGGGGGTATGAACAGTAC.

Worth noting for this clone: Mouse gene names and germline throughout. The part of the CDR3 DNA that was read is TGTGGTGCTAGGGTGGGGGGCTATGCTGAGCAGTTC. The encoded protein is CGARVGGYAEQF. The whole CDR3 protein reads CGARVGGYAEQFF. V and J are TRBV20 and TRBJ2-1, with 7 bases matching TRBD2. The read is 1 residue too short to cover the CDR3 end, so that end is filled in from the germline J gene. With V trimmed by 1 base and J by 3 bases, 0 bases remained unmatched. CDR3 length: 13 amino acids. In germline, CDR1 is GFQATS, CDR2 STVNSAI.

As regards this clone: These gene names are mouse names. The read is 1 residue too short to cover the CDR3 end, so that end is filled in from the germline J gene. J is TRBJ1-3 and V is TRBV26; TRBD1 is a possible D gene (5 bases). CDR1 and CDR2 from the germline V gene are KGHPV and FQNQEV (reference sequence). Trimming stripped 4 bases from V and 0 bases from J, with 7 bases between. The CDR3 consists of 14 residues. The covered CDR3 bases are TGTGCCAGCAGTCCCAGGGATTCTGGAAATACGCTCTAT. Amino acid sequence: CASSPRDSGNTLY. The CDR3 reads in full as CASSPRDSGNTLYF.

Of note for this clone: The genes and germline here are from mouse. The missing CDR3 end, 1 residue past where the read stops, is filled in from the germline J gene. The chain is built from TRBV26 and TRBJ2-1; D uncertain. Trimming took off 2 bases at V and 0 bases at J, with 5 bases between the two ends. In germline, CDR1 is KGHPV, CDR2 FQNQEV (reference sequence). This CDR3 has 14 residues. The CDR3 bases that were read are TGTGCCAGCAGTCTGGCATTTAACTATGCTGAGCAGTTC. Translating gives CASSLAFNYAEQF. From start to end, the CDR3 is CASSLAFNYAEQFF.

A note on this clone: All gene names here are mouse names. CDR3 DNA, as far as it was read: TGTGCAAGCAGCTTAGTGCGGGGTAACACCGGGCAGCTCTAC. Translated: CASSLVRGNTGQLY. The whole CDR3 protein is CASSLVRGNTGQLYF. This chain joins TRBV16 and TRBJ2-2; D remains ambiguous. Sequencing ends 1 residue short of the CDR3 end; the germline J gene provides the rest. V lost 1 base and J 2 bases, leaving 8 bases between the germline ends. Germline V lookup: CDR1 SGHSA, CDR2 FRNQAP. This CDR3 has 15 amino acids.

Points on this clone: Mouse germline and gene names are used. The observed sequence ends 1 residue before the CDR3 terminus, with the missing tail filled in from the germline J gene. The genes are TRBV3 and TRBJ2-7, with TRBD2 matching over 10 bases. V trimming: 4 bases; J trimming: 6 bases; junction bases outside the gene matches: 9. The length of the CDR3 is 15 residues. Germline V gene data show CDR1 as SNHLY and CDR2 as FYNGKV (reference sequence). Partial CDR3 DNA: TGTGCCAGCAGCTCCCTGGGGGGGCGTGGATTTGAACAGTAC. Residues: CASSSLGGRGFEQY. The CDR3 in its entirety is CASSSLGGRGFEQYF.

As for this clone: Gene names and germline match the mouse. The CDR3 extends 1 residue past the end of the read, so its final part is completed from the germline J gene. The chain carries TRBV13-1 and TRBJ1-5; TRBD1 aligns across 9 bases. The CDR3 runs to 15 residues. Germline V gene sequence: CDR1 NSHNY, CDR2 SYGAGN. V dropped 0 bases and J dropped 7; count of bases not matched to a gene: 5. The DNA read from the CDR3 is TGTGCCAGCAGTGATGCCGGGACAGGGTATCAGGCTCCGCTT. Translation gives CASSDAGTGYQAPL. The entire CDR3 is CASSDAGTGYQAPLF.

This clone was counted a few times. Gene and germline names: mouse. The DNA ends 1 residue before the CDR3 does, and the rest of the CDR3 is filled in from the germline J gene. The chain uses TRBV26 and TRBJ1-3; 7 bases match TRBD1. The CDR3 runs to 14 residues. Germline assignment: CDR1 KGHPV and CDR2 FQNQEV (reference sequence). Germline trimming cut 4 bases from V and 3 bases from J; bases unmatched to any gene: 3. The sequenced part of the CDR3 DNA is TGTGCCAGCAGTCCCGACAGGGTTGGAAATACGCTCTAT. Protein sequence: CASSPDRVGNTLY. The complete CDR3 protein is CASSPDRVGNTLYF. Supplemented by reference TRBV26 and TRBJ1-3, the full variable domain reads NSKVIQTPRYLVKGQGQKAKMRCIPEKGHPVVFWYQQNKNNEFKFLINFQNQEVLQQIDMTEKRFSAECPSNSPCSLEIQSSEAGDSALYLCASSPDRVGNTLYFGEGSRLIVV.

Concerning this clone: Mouse gene names and germline throughout. The CDR3 end is not reached by the read, which stops 1 residue before it; the germline J gene fills it in. The V call is TRBV3, the J call TRBJ2-2; D not certain. The V gene lost 3 bases and the J gene lost 0 bases, with 8 bases spanning the gap. The CDR3 runs 15 residues. In germline, CDR1 is SNHLY, CDR2 FYNGKV (reference sequence). The CDR3 spells CASSFDHTNTGQLYF. The CDR3 bases that were read are TGTGCCAGCAGCTTCGATCACACAAACACCGGGCAGCTCTAC.

This clone showed up just a few times. Gene names denote mouse genes. The CDR3 is CSSSPGASNERLFF. CDR3 bases read: TGCTCCAGCAGTCCAGGGGCTTCCAACGAAAGATTATTT. The chain links TRBV23 to TRBJ1-4; the table's D call, TRBD1, was not checked against the DNA. The read terminates 1 residue before the CDR3 end, so the remaining end is supplied by the germline J gene. Germline V gives CDR1 KGHTA, CDR2 FQNQQP. The CDR3 totals 14 residues.

Worth noting for this clone: Mouse gene names and germline throughout. The read terminates 1 residue ahead of where the CDR3 ends, so the germline J gene completes it. The V gene is TRBV12-1, the J gene TRBJ2-7, with TRBD2 identical over 7 bases. V was pared by 0 bases and J by 7 bases, with 2 bases of the junction left unmatched. This CDR3 contains 12 residues. The germline V gene encodes CDR1 SGHSN and CDR2 HYEKVE. The CDR3 protein is CASSLDWEEQYF. The part of the CDR3 DNA that was read is TGTGCCAGCTCTCTCGACTGGGAAGAACAGTAC.

Comment on this clone: Genes and germline are mouse. The read is 1 residue too short to cover the CDR3 end, so that end is filled in from the germline J gene. The rearrangement uses TRBV19 and TRBJ2-5; 7 positions agree with TRBD1. V trimming: 5 bases; J trimming: 6 bases; junction bases outside the gene matches: 3. The CDR3 loop spans 12 amino acids. Germline CDR1 FNHDT, CDR2 SITEND (reference sequence). CDR3 amino acids: CASRPQGDTQYF. The CDR3 bases that were read are TGTGCCAGCAGGCCACAGGGGGACACCCAGTAC.

With respect to this clone: Germline and genes: mouse. From the germline J gene comes the end of the CDR3, since the read stops 1 residue before it. This sequence joins TRBV26 and TRBJ1-4, with D perhaps TRBD1 (5 bases). The CDR3 spans 15 residues. V lost 3 bases and J 1 base, leaving 9 bases between the germline ends. CDR1 is KGHPV, CDR2 FQNQEV, per germline (reference sequence). CDR3 DNA, as far as it was read: TGTGCCAGCAGTCTAAGGACAAATTCCAACGAAAGATTATTT. Amino acids: CASSLRTNSNERLF. In full, the CDR3 reads CASSLRTNSNERLFF. The variable domain in full, completed from reference TRBV26 and TRBJ1-4, reads NSKVIQTPRYLVKGQGQKAKMRCIPEKGHPVVFWYQQNKNNEFKFLINFQNQEVLQQIDMTEKRFSAECPSNSPCSLEIQSSEAGDSALYLCASSLRTNSNERLFFGHGTKLSVL.

As to this clone: Genes and germline come from the mouse. The CDR3 extends 1 residue past the end of the read, so its final part is completed from the germline J gene. This rearrangement joins TRBV3 to TRBJ2-2, with 10 bases matching TRBD1. V shed 5 bases, J shed 0 bases, and the junction held 0 bases outside the gene matches. CDR3 size: 15 residues. Germline V gives CDR1 SNHLY, CDR2 FYNGKV (reference sequence). CDR3 bases read: TGTGCCAGCAGCGGACAGGGGGCAAACACCGGGCAGCTCTAC. Its protein product is CASSGQGANTGQLY. The full CDR3 protein reads CASSGQGANTGQLYF.

Remarks on this clone: Mouse gene names and germline throughout. The missing CDR3 end, 1 residue past where the read stops, is filled in from the germline J gene. The rearrangement links TRBV1 to TRBJ1-5, with TRBD1 matching 9 bases. J lost 3 bases, V lost 3 bases, and 6 bases had no gene match. In germline, CDR1 is NSQYPW, CDR2 LRSPGD (reference sequence). This CDR3 has 16 residues. The CDR3 DNA, read in part, is TGCACCTGCAGTGCGAACAGGGGGCGAGGCAACCAGGCTCCGCTT. Its translation: CTCSANRGRGNQAPL. The full CDR3 sequence reads CTCSANRGRGNQAPLF.

Concerning this clone itself: Genes here carry mouse names. The read ends 1 residue early relative to the CDR3; the germline J gene fills the gap. The V call is TRBV4, the J call TRBJ2-5, with 13 positions matching TRBD2. Per germline, CDR1 LGHDT and CDR2 YNNKQL (reference sequence). The V segment lost 4 bases and the J segment 6 bases; nucleotides outside the gene matches: 7. The CDR3 is 16 residues long. The covered CDR3 bases are TGTGCCAGCAGCTCTCCCCGGGACTGGGGGGGGGACACCCAGTAC. Translating it yields CASSSPRDWGGDTQY. In full, the CDR3 is CASSSPRDWGGDTQYF.

The sample holds a few counts of this clone. Gene names denote mouse genes. The DNA ends 1 residue before the CDR3 does, and the rest of the CDR3 is filled in from the germline J gene. V gene TRBV13-1 combines with J gene TRBJ1-1; D may be TRBD1 (5 bases). This CDR3 spans 13 amino acids. The germline V gene encodes CDR1 NSHNY and CDR2 SYGAGN. V was trimmed by 0 bases and J by 4 bases, leaving 7 bases between them. Partial CDR3 DNA: TGTGCCAGCAGTGATGGGACATCCACAGAAGTCTTC. Translated, it gives CASSDGTSTEVF. The CDR3 in its entirety is CASSDGTSTEVFF.

A few counts support this clone. All gene names here are mouse names. The sequenced fragment ends 1 residue before the CDR3 boundary, so the rest is inferred from the germline J gene. The chain joins TRBV13-3 to TRBJ2-2; D is undetermined. The CDR3 runs to 14 residues. V lost 1 base and J lost 3, with 7 bases in between. The germline V gene encodes CDR1 NNHDY and CDR2 SYVADS. CDR3 sequence reads: CASSDNHYTGQLYF. CDR3 bases read: TGTGCCAGCAGTGATAATCACTACACCGGGCAGCTCTAC.

About this clone itself: Gene names denote mouse genes. From the germline J gene comes the end of the CDR3, since the read stops 1 residue before it. The J gene is TRBJ2-4, the V gene TRBV13-2; D could derive from TRBD1 or TRBD2 (5 bases each). The CDR3 has 13 amino acids. Between the trimmed V and J ends, which lost 5 bases and 2 bases, there was a span of 9 bases. The germline CDR1 and CDR2 sequences are NNHNN and SYGAGS (reference sequence). CDR3 amino acids: CASGPGPQNTLYF. CDR3 bases read: TGTGCCAGCGGCCCGGGACCTCAAAACACCTTGTAC.

Concerning this clone itself: Germline and genes here are mouse. The missing CDR3 end, 1 residue past where the read stops, is filled in from the germline J gene. This chain joins TRBV13-1 and TRBJ2-1; D might be TRBD2 (7 bases). This CDR3 is built from 16 residues. V lost 1 base and J 0 bases, leaving 11 bases between the germline ends. Germline V gene sequence: CDR1 NSHNY, CDR2 SYGAGN. The part of the CDR3 DNA that was read is TGTGCCAGCAGTGATAGGGGGGGGGATAACTATGCTGAGCAGTTC. Protein product: CASSDRGGDNYAEQF. The whole CDR3 sequence is CASSDRGGDNYAEQFF.

About this clone itself: Mouse names are used for the genes. The sequence runs out 1 residue before the end of the CDR3; the remainder is reconstructed from the germline J gene. The rearrangement links TRBV19 to TRBJ1-1; no firm D call. The germline V gene has CDR1 FNHDT and CDR2 SITEND (reference sequence). This CDR3 contains 12 residues. V gave up 2 bases and J gave up 7 bases, with 9 bases separating them. CDR3 residues: CASSITVGEVFF. CDR3 DNA, as far as it was read: TGTGCCAGCAGTATCACAGTAGGAGAAGTCTTC.

As regards this clone: Gene names are mouse gene names. The read ends 1 residue before the CDR3 terminus; that terminus is restored from the germline J gene. The J gene is TRBJ2-5, the V gene TRBV16; possibly TRBD2 for D (5 bases). CDR1 and CDR2 (germline): SGHSA, FRNQAP. The CDR3 runs to 13 residues. Trimming took off 5 bases at V and 3 bases at J, with 9 bases between the two ends. Partial CDR3 DNA: TGTGCAAGCAGCCCCTGGGAGCAAGACACCCAGTAC. It yields the protein CASSPWEQDTQY. The entire CDR3 protein is CASSPWEQDTQYF.

Details on this clone: Genes here carry mouse names. The CDR3 extends 1 residue past the end of the read, so its final part is completed from the germline J gene. J is TRBJ2-1 and V is TRBV14, with 9 bases identical to TRBD1. The CDR3 is 15 residues long. The junction had 1 base not matched to a gene; V was cut back by 3 bases and J by 0 bases. In germline, CDR1 is SGHDT, CDR2 FRDEAV. CDR3 amino acids: CASSWDRDNYAEQFF. CDR3 bases read: TGTGCCAGCAGTTGGGACAGGGATAACTATGCTGAGCAGTTC.

This clone counts as large. Genes here carry mouse names. Sequencing ends 1 residue short of the CDR3 end; the germline J gene provides the rest. J is TRBJ2-5 and V is TRBV16, with no clear D. Germline CDR1 reads SGHSA; CDR2 reads FRNQAP. The V gene lost 5 bases and the J gene lost 1 base, with 10 bases spanning the gap. The CDR3 extends over 14 amino acids. The CDR3 DNA, read in part, is TGTGCAAGCAGCCTATGGGATTACCAAGACACCCAGTAC. It translates to CASSLWDYQDTQY. The whole CDR3 reads CASSLWDYQDTQYF.